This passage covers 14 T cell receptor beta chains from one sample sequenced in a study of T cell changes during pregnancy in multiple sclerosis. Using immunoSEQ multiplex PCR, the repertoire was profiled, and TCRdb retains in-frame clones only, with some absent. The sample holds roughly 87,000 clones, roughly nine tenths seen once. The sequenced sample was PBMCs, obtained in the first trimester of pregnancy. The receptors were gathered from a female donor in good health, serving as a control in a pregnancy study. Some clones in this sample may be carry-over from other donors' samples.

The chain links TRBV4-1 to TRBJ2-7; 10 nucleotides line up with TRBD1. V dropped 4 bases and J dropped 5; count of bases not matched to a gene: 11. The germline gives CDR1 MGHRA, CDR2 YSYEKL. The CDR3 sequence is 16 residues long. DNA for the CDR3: TGCGCCAGCAGCCGATCACCAAGCGGGACAGGGGACGAGCAGTACTTC. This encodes CASSRSPSGTGDEQYF.

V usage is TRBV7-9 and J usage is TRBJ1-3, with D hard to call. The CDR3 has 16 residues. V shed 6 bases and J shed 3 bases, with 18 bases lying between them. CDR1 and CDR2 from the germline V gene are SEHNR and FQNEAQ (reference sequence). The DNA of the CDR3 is TGTGCCAGCAGTCCTTCGTCCTTTCGCGGTGGAAACACCATATATTTT. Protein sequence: CASSPSSFRGGNTIYF.

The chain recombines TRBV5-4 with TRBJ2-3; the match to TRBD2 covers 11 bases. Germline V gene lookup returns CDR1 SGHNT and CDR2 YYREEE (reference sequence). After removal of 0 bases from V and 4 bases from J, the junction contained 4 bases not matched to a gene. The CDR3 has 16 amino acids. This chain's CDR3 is CASSLGLAGGPDTQYF. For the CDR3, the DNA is TGTGCCAGCAGCTTGGGGTTAGCGGGAGGGCCAGATACGCAGTATTTT.

The CDR3 loop is CASRGAGSNQPQHF. CDR3 DNA: TGCGCCAGCAGAGGGGCAGGTAGCAATCAGCCCCAGCATTTT. The chain links TRBV4-1 to TRBJ1-5; the D gene is possibly TRBD1 (5 bases). CDR3 length: 14 residues. Germline CDR1 MGHRA, CDR2 YSYEKL. V gave up 6 bases and J gave up 0 bases, with 9 bases separating them.

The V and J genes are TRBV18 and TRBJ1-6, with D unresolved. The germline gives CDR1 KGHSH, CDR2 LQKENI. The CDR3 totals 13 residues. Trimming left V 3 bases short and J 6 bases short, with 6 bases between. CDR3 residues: CASSPRFNSPLHF. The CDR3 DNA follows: TGTGCCAGCTCACCTAGATTTAATTCACCCCTCCACTTT.

The CDR3 region has the DNA TGTGCCAGCAGCTCGGGCCCAGGGAAGTACTTC. Translating it yields CASSSGPGKYF. The chain is built from TRBV7-9 and TRBJ2-7; possibly TRBD1 for D (5 bases). The germline gives CDR1 SEHNR, CDR2 FQNEAQ (reference sequence). The CDR3 is made up of 11 amino acids. V was trimmed by 4 bases and J by 11 bases, leaving 12 bases between them.

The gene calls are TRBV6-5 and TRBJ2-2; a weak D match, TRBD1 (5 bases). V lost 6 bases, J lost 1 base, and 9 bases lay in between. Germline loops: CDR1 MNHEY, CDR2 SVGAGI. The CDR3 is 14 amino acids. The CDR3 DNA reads TGTGCCAGCAGCTGGCAGGGGAACACCGGGGAGCTGTTTTTT. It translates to CASSWQGNTGELFF.

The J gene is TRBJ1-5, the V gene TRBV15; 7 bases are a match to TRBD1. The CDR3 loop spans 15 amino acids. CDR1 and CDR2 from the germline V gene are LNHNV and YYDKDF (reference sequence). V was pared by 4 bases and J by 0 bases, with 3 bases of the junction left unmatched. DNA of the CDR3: TGTGCCACCAGCAACGACAGGGATAGCAATCAGCCCCAGCATTTT. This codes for CATSNDRDSNQPQHF.

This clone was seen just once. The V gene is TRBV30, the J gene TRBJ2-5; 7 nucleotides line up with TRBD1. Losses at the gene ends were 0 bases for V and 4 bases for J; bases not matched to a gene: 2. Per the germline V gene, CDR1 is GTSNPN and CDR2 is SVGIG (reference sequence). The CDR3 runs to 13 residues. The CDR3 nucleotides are TGTGCCTGGAGTGTAGACAGGGCAGAGACCCAGTACTTC. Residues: CAWSVDRAETQYF.

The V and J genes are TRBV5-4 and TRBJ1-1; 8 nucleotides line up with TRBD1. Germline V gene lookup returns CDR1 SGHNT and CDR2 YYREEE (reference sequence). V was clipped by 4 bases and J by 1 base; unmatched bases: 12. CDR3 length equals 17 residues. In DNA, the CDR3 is TGTGCCAGCAGCAAGGGACAGGTCCAGGATCCGAACACTGAAGCTTTCTTT. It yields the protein CASSKGQVQDPNTEAFF. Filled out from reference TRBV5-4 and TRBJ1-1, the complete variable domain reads ETGVTQSPTHLIKTRGQQVTLRCSSQSGHNTVSWYQQALGQGPQFIFQYYREEENGRGNFPPRFSGLQFPNYSSELNVNALELDDSALYLCASSKGQVQDPNTEAFFGQGTRLTVV.

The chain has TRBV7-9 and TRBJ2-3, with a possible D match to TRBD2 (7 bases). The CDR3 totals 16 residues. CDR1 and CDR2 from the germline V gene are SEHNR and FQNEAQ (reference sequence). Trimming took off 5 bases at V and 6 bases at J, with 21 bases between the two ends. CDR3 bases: TGTGCCAGCAGCCAATGGGGGGGCGGGAGTGCCGATACGCAGTATTTT. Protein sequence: CASSQWGGGSADTQYF.

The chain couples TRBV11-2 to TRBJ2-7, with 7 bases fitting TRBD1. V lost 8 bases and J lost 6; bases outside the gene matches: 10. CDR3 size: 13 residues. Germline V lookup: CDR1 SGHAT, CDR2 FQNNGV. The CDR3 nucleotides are TGTGCCAGCGGCAGGGGGTATTCAGGCGAGCAGTACTTC. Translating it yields CASGRGYSGEQYF.

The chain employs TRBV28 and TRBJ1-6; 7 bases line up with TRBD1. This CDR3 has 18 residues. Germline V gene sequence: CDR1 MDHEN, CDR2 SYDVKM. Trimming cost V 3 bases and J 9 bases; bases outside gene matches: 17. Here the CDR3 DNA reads TGTGCCAGCAGTTTTTTCGGGCAGGGGGGATTTCGAGGTTCACCCCTCCACTTT. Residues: CASSFFGQGGFRGSPLHF.

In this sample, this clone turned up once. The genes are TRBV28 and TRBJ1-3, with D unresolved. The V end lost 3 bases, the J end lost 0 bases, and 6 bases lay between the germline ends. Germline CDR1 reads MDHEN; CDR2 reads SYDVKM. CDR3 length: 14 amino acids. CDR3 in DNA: TGTGCCAGCAGTTTCGGGATCTCTGGAAACACCATATATTTT. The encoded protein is CASSFGISGNTIYF. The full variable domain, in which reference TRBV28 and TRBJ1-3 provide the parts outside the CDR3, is DVKVTQSSRYLVKRTGEKVFLECVQDMDHENMFWYRQDPGLGLRLIYFSYDVKMKEKGDIPEGYSVSREKKERFSLILESASTNQTSMYLCASSFGISGNTIYFGEGSWLTVV.